This T cell receptor beta chain came from a study of blood T cell repertoires in COVID-19. TCRdb keeps only in-frame clones here, not all; method: immunoSEQ multiplex PCR. This table holds some 530,000 clones, 80% to 90% found once. V lost 1 base to trimming and J lost 6 bases; unmatched junction nucleotides: 8. The CDR3 extends over 16 amino acids. Germline values: CDR1 LGHNA, CDR2 YNFKEQ. This sequence originates from a human donor in a cohort sampled during active COVID-19. V gene TRBV4-2 combines with J gene TRBJ2-2; 7 nucleotides match TRBD2. Sequencing input: peripheral blood. DNA of the CDR3: TGTGCCAGCAGCCAAGCCCCGGGAGGAGGTCCCGGGGAGCTGTTTTTT. Translating gives CASSQAPGGGPGELFF.